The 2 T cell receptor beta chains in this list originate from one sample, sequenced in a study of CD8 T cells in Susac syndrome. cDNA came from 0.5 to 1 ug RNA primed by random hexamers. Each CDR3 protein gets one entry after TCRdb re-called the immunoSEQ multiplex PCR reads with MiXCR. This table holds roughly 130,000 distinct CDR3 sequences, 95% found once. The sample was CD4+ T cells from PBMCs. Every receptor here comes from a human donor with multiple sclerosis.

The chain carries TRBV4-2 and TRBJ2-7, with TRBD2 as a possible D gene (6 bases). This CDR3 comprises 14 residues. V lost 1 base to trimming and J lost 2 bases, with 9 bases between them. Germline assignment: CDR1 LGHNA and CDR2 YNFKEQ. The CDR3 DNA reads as TGTGCCAGCAGCCAAGGCGCGGGGACCTACGAGCAGTACTTC. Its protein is CASSQGAGTYEQYF.

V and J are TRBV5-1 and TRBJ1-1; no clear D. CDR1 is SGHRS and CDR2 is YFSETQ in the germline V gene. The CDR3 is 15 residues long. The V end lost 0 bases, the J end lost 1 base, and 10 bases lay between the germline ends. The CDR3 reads CASSLVGVQNTEAFF. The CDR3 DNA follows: TGCGCCAGCAGCTTGGTCGGGGTACAGAACACTGAAGCTTTCTTT.